The 2 T cell receptor beta chains listed next were all sequenced from one sample in a study of control samples from healthy donors and cancer patients. Clones were read by immunoSEQ multiplex PCR, and TCRdb kept only the in-frame ones, dropping some. The sample yields about 140,000 clones, roughly nine tenths seen once. Sequencing was performed on blood. All receptors derive from a woman in her twenties or thirties in good health.

A few counts support this clone. DNA for the CDR3: TGTGCCAGCAGCTACTTAGTTTCGAGGGGGCTCGGAAACACCATATATTTT. It codes for CASSYLVSRGLGNTIYF. The rearrangement joins TRBV13 to TRBJ1-3; 7 nucleotides agree with TRBD1. Germline-derived CDR1 and CDR2 are PRHDT and FYEKMQ (reference sequence). V trimming: 4 bases; J trimming: 4 bases; junction bases outside the gene matches: 13. This CDR3 has 17 residues.

This clone was counted a single time. The chain recombines TRBV25-1 with TRBJ1-1, with a tentative D call TRBD1 (5 bases). The CDR3 is 14 residues long. The germline gives CDR1 MGHDK, CDR2 SYGVNS. Deletions cut 3 bases from V and 1 base from J, with 9 bases between. The CDR3 DNA is TGTGCCAGCAGTGAGATGGGGGGGAACACTGAAGCTTTCTTT. It encodes CASSEMGGNTEAFF.